This T cell receptor (beta chain) is from a study of vaccination and CD4 T cells after COVID-19. As for the study in general: Drawing of post-COVID samples took place a median roughly 95 days after diagnosis (range 35 to 161).

Comments on this clonotype: The antigen remains unidentified.

The study sequenced cultured CD4+ T cell DNA using the Oncomine TCR Beta short-read assay. TCRdb fed the PCR reads into MiXCR, producing one record per CDR3 protein. The data hold roughly 18,000 distinct CDR3 sequences, with 53% observed a single time. Findings of the study overall: Median SARS-CoV-2-reactive clonotype numbers went up from approximately 21 to 38, but not significantly.

Treatment given: roughly 10-day PBMC culture with coronavirus spike peptide pools or control peptides (ViraFEST assay). With peptide pools, ViraFEST first expanded antigen-specific T cells and afterwards sequenced their TCRs. The authors isolated CD4+ T cells by negative selection after approximately ten days of culture. Germline CDR1 MNHNS, CDR2 SASEGT. The CDR3 sequence is 13 residues long. Between the trimmed V and J ends, which lost 2 bases and 4 bases, there was a span of 8 bases. The source of this sequence is a human donor who had recovered from COVID-19. The specimen was CD4+ T cells from blood, cultured in vitro, collected before SARS-CoV-2 vaccination. This rearrangement joins TRBV6-1 to TRBJ1-1; D remains unclear. The CDR3 reads CASSEFSGTEAFF. CDR3 bases: TGTGCCAGCAGTGAATTTTCCGGCACTGAAGCTTTCTTT.